The 30 T cell receptor beta chains below come from one sample, sequenced in a study of T-cell reconstitution after alpha-beta-depleted transplantation in children. TCRbeta library preparation incorporated unique molecular identifiers. From the PCR reads, TCRdb called clonotypes with MiXCR, one entry per CDR3 protein. The data hold just over 350,000 distinct CDR3 sequences, with roughly 15% observed a single time. The sample here was PBMCs, taken from the stem cell graft. Receptors originate from a human donor who donated a stem cell graft to a child with Fanconi anemia.

The table lists this clonotype with a few counts. The V gene is TRBV9, the J gene TRBJ1-2; unclear D gene. Germline CDR1 reads SGDLS; CDR2 reads YYNGEE. CDR3 length: 15 residues. Trimming pared 0 bases from V and 5 bases from J, leaving 14 bases between. The CDR3 DNA follows: TGTGCCAGCAGCGTAGGGTCACAGACCACATATGGCTACACCTTC. Amino acid sequence: CASSVGSQTTYGYTF.

The V gene is TRBV5-1, the J gene TRBJ1-2, with 8 bases lining up with TRBD1. V trimming: 2 bases; J trimming: 3 bases; junction bases outside the gene matches: 3. The CDR3 runs 14 residues. Germline assignment: CDR1 SGHRS and CDR2 YFSETQ. The CDR3 is CASSLMTGDYGYTF. The CDR3 DNA reads TGCGCCAGCAGCTTAATGACAGGGGACTATGGCTACACCTTC.

The chain recombines TRBV11-2 with TRBJ2-7, with D possibly matching TRBD2 (5 bases). The V gene lost 5 bases and the J gene lost 2 bases, with 13 bases spanning the gap. The CDR3 is made up of 14 amino acids. Germline V lookup: CDR1 SGHAT, CDR2 FQNNGV. The CDR3 DNA reads TGTGCCAGCAGCCCGACGGGGTTGCCCTACGAGCAGTACGTC. It encodes CASSPTGLPYEQYV.

On this clonotype: This clone may be a read error of a much larger clone one base away. The rearrangement links TRBV29-1 to TRBJ2-3; TRBD2 is a possible D gene (5 bases). In germline, CDR1 is SQVTM, CDR2 ANQGSEA. This CDR3 has 12 residues. CDR3 in amino acids: CSSDGGTDMQYF. Here the CDR3 DNA reads TGCAGCAGTGACGGAGGCACAGATATGCAGTATTTT.

This clonotype was observed many times. V is TRBV29-1 and J is TRBJ1-1; D might be TRBD1 (6 bases). CDR1 is SQVTM and CDR2 is ANQGSEA in the germline V gene. CDR3 length equals 15 residues. Trimming pared 2 bases from V and 0 bases from J, leaving 13 bases between. CDR3 loop: CSVELNRAMNTEAFF. The CDR3 nucleotides are TGCAGCGTTGAATTGAACAGGGCAATGAACACTGAAGCTTTCTTT.

This clonotype was seen a handful of times. V gene TRBV20-1 combines with J gene TRBJ1-2; D is undetermined. This CDR3 has 15 residues. V gave up 0 bases and J gave up 7 bases, with 18 bases separating them. Germline lookup yields CDR1 DFQATT and CDR2 SNEGSKA (reference sequence). The CDR3 bases are TGCAGTGCTAGAGACCTCCGGGAAGCGGTTGGTGGCTACACCTTC. Protein sequence: CSARDLREAVGGYTF.

This clonotype appeared a few times. The genes are TRBV5-1 and TRBJ2-1; 12 nucleotides match TRBD2. The CDR3 extends over 16 amino acids. Germline V gene sequence: CDR1 SGHRS, CDR2 YFSETQ. Losses at the gene ends were 0 bases for V and 4 bases for J; bases not matched to a gene: 2. The CDR3 region is CASSLDGLAGYNEQFF. Here the CDR3 DNA reads TGCGCCAGCAGCTTGGACGGACTAGCGGGGTACAATGAGCAGTTCTTC.

This clonotype was observed a few times. This chain uses TRBV7-9 with TRBJ1-1; TRBD1 is a possible D gene (6 bases). Between the trimmed V and J ends, which lost 7 bases and 12 bases, there was a span of 21 bases. The CDR3 extends over 13 amino acids. Germline CDR1 reads SEHNR; CDR2 reads FQNEAQ (reference sequence). CDR3 bases: TGTGCCAGCACCTTGGGACAAGGCGGCGTCACTTTCTTT. Protein: CASTLGQGGVTFF.

Written as DNA, the CDR3 is TGTGCCAGCAGCCAAGATCCCGACAGGGCTAATGAGCAGTTCTTC. Protein: CASSQDPDRANEQFF. The V gene is TRBV4-2, the J gene TRBJ2-1; 7 bases line up with TRBD1. Looked up from germline, CDR1 is LGHNA and CDR2 is YNFKEQ. The CDR3 runs to 15 residues. V lost 0 bases, J lost 7 bases, and 6 bases stayed unmatched.

The gene calls are TRBV19 and TRBJ2-1; D unclear. From germline, CDR1 is LNHDA and CDR2 SQIVND (reference sequence). This CDR3 has 12 amino acids. Trimming stripped 10 bases from V and 10 bases from J, with 17 bases between. The CDR3 region has the DNA TGTGCCACCGCCCCCCAGTGGGGAGAGCAGTTCTTC. This gives the protein CATAPQWGEQFF.

This clonotype was counted ten times or more. The chain links TRBV20-1 to TRBJ2-5, with D possibly being TRBD1 (6 bases). Trimming removed 6 bases from V and 0 bases from J, with 17 bases in between. The V gene's germline CDR1 is DFQATT and CDR2 SNEGSKA (reference sequence). The CDR3 loop spans 15 amino acids. The CDR3 DNA is TGCAGTGCCACACGGTACGGGGACAACCAAGAGACCCAGTACTTC. Translating it yields CSATRYGDNQETQYF.

This clonotype was seen many times. The CDR3 DNA follows: TGTGCCAGCAGTGTAAGTTTCTCCTACGAGCAGTACTTC. Its protein product is CASSVSFSYEQYF. This rearrangement joins TRBV7-9 to TRBJ2-7; D gene ambiguous. Looked up from germline, CDR1 is SEHNR and CDR2 is FQNEAQ (reference sequence). The CDR3 has 13 residues. V shed 6 bases and J shed 0 bases, with 9 bases lying between them. Looking up the rest from reference TRBV7-9 and TRBJ2-7 gives the full variable domain: DTGVSQNPRHKITKRGQNVTFRCDPISEHNRLYWYRQTLGQGPEFLTYFQNEAQLEKSRLLSDRFSAERPKGSFSTLEIQRTEQGDSAMYLCASSVSFSYEQYFGPGTRLTVT.

The chain combines TRBV28 with TRBJ1-2; D uncertain. Germline CDR1 reads MDHEN; CDR2 reads SYDVKM. CDR3 size: 16 residues. V was trimmed by 4 bases and J by 0 bases, leaving 15 bases between them. Written as DNA, the CDR3 is TGTGCCAGCAGTTATCGGGATTTTTCGTCTAACTATGGCTACACCTTC. This sequence encodes CASSYRDFSSNYGYTF.

The J gene is TRBJ1-4, the V gene TRBV7-9; D gene unclear. CDR3 length equals 15 residues. CDR1 is SEHNR and CDR2 is FQNEAQ in the germline V gene (reference sequence). Trimming took 2 bases from V and 8 from J, leaving 15 bases between them. CDR3 amino acids: CASSLSSVKNEKLFF. In DNA, the CDR3 is TGTGCCAGCAGCTTATCGTCGGTGAAGAACGAAAAACTGTTTTTT. Full variable domain (outside the CDR3, taken from reference TRBV7-9 and TRBJ1-4): DTGVSQNPRHKITKRGQNVTFRCDPISEHNRLYWYRQTLGQGPEFLTYFQNEAQLEKSRLLSDRFSAERPKGSFSTLEIQRTEQGDSAMYLCASSLSSVKNEKLFFGSGTQLSVL.

The chain links TRBV20-1 to TRBJ2-3; 8 positions agree with TRBD2. This CDR3 region has 16 residues. The V gene's germline CDR1 is DFQATT and CDR2 SNEGSKA (reference sequence). V shed 3 bases, J shed 2 bases, and the junction held 10 bases outside the gene matches. CDR3 nucleotides: TGCAGTGCTAGTGCGCGGCGGGGGGAACACACAGATACGCAGTATTTT. This translates into CSASARRGEHTDTQYF.

This clonotype showed up many times. The chain uses TRBV20-1 and TRBJ2-5, with a weak D call TRBD2 (6 bases). The CDR3 is 10 residues long. Germline V gene lookup returns CDR1 DFQATT and CDR2 SNEGSKA (reference sequence). CDR3 DNA sequence: TGCAGCTCGGGGGAGGAGACCCAGTACTTC. Protein product: CSSGEETQYF.

The sample holds many counts of this clonotype. The germline gene is not matched at one end of the junction; a read error may be the cause. The chain combines TRBV12-3 or TRBV12-4 with TRBJ2-2, with TRBD2 matching over 10 bases. CDR3 length: 15 residues. CDR3 nucleotide sequence: TGTGCCAGCAGTCTAGCGGGGGCTAACACCGGGGAGCTGTTTTTT. Protein sequence: CASSLAGANTGELFF.

The chain combines TRBV3-1 with TRBJ2-7, with D maybe TRBD2 (5 bases). Trimming shortened V by 5 bases and J by 2 bases, and 10 bases separated the two germline ends. The CDR3 totals 13 residues. Germline assignment: CDR1 LGHDT and CDR2 YNNKEL (reference sequence). The CDR3 region is CASSGSGPYEQYF. The CDR3, as DNA: TGTGCCAGCAGCGGGAGCGGACCCTACGAGCAGTACTTC.

This clonotype was observed at least ten times. The rearrangement links TRBV10-3 to TRBJ2-5; D remains ambiguous. Trimming removed 3 bases at V and 2 bases at J, with 7 bases between. This CDR3 spans 13 amino acids. CDR1 is ENHRY, CDR2 SYGVKD, per germline. The CDR3 spells CAISEGIQETQYF. In nucleotides, the CDR3 is TGTGCCATCAGTGAAGGTATTCAAGAGACCCAGTACTTC.

This clonotype showed up many times. V usage is TRBV12-3 or TRBV12-4 and J usage is TRBJ1-1; D is perhaps TRBD1 (6 bases). The ends were cut back, 3 bases at V and 1 base at J, with 12 bases in the middle. The CDR3 extends over 15 amino acids. The CDR3 nucleotides read TGTGCCAGCAGTTTTCGGGGGGCGAGGAACACTGAAGCTTTCTTT. Translation: CASSFRGARNTEAFF.

Concerning this clonotype itself: This may come from a read error, since a much larger clone is one base off. V and J are TRBV25-1 and TRBJ1-1, with TRBD1 as a possible D gene (5 bases). This CDR3 comprises 12 residues. Looked up from germline, CDR1 is MGHDK and CDR2 is SYGVNS. V was pared by 5 bases and J by 4 bases, with 8 bases between. The CDR3 sequence: CASSMGGTEAFF. The CDR3 nucleotides read TGTGCCAGCAGTATGGGGGGCACTGAAGCTTTCTTT.

The sample holds a few counts of this clonotype. The chain carries TRBV29-1 and TRBJ2-5; TRBD2 is a possible D gene (6 bases). V was pared by 8 bases and J by 5 bases, with 15 bases between. This CDR3 comprises 12 residues. Germline lookup yields CDR1 SQVTM and CDR2 ANQGSEA. This CDR3 is CSIKGLLETQYF. The CDR3, as DNA: TGCAGCATTAAGGGACTTTTGGAGACCCAGTACTTC.

This clonotype was found a few times. This rearrangement joins TRBV18 to TRBJ2-7; the D gene is possibly TRBD1 (6 bases). This CDR3 region has 15 residues. Trimming removed 3 bases at V and 5 bases at J, with 17 bases between. Per germline, CDR1 KGHSH and CDR2 LQKENI. CDR3 region: CASSPVRTVGNEQYV. CDR3 in DNA: TGTGCCAGCTCACCGGTAAGGACAGTCGGAAACGAGCAGTACGTC.

This chain uses TRBV24-1 with TRBJ2-3; 9 bases are a match to TRBD1. V lost 5 bases, J lost 2 bases, and 4 bases stayed unmatched. CDR3 size: 15 residues. In germline, CDR1 is KGHDR, CDR2 SFDVKD. CDR3 sequence (DNA): TGTGCCACCAGTGGTGCACAGGGGGCCACAGATACGCAGTATTTT. It translates to CATSGAQGATDTQYF.

This clonotype showed up just a few times. This rearrangement joins TRBV2 to TRBJ1-5; weak D call: TRBD1 (6 bases). Trimming stripped 2 bases from V and 4 bases from J, with 12 bases between. Germline values: CDR1 SNHLY, CDR2 FYNNEI. The CDR3 totals 15 residues. CDR3 loop: CASSELGTLNQPQHF. CDR3 DNA: TGTGCCAGCAGTGAATTGGGGACACTAAATCAGCCCCAGCATTTT.

This clonotype was detected a few times. The chain links TRBV7-2 to TRBJ2-3; D could derive from TRBD1 or TRBD2 (7 bases each). The CDR3 has 14 amino acids. CDR1 and CDR2 from the germline V gene are SGHTA and FQGNSA. The ends were cut back, 6 bases at V and 11 bases at J, with 21 bases in the middle. As DNA, the CDR3 is TGTGCCAGCAGTTCATCAGGGGGGGAGGGGGAGCAGTATTTT. Translated: CASSSSGGEGEQYF.

The chain couples TRBV5-6 to TRBJ1-2, with D tentatively TRBD1 (6 bases). Germline CDR1 is SGHDT and CDR2 is YYEEEE. Trimming cost V 3 bases and J 6 bases, with 15 bases left between them. This CDR3 comprises 14 residues. The DNA for the CDR3 is TGTGCCAGCAGCTCCCGGACAGCCCCGAATGGCTACACCTTC. Amino acids: CASSSRTAPNGYTF.

Ten or more counts support this clonotype. This sequence joins TRBV12-3 or TRBV12-4 and TRBJ2-7; the D call may be TRBD1 or TRBD2 (5 bases each). V was shortened by 5 bases and J by 5 bases, with 19 bases between the two germline ends. CDR3 size: 15 residues. The CDR3 nucleotides are TGTGCCAGCAGTCGATTGGGGGTCCGGTATGACGAGCAGTACTTC. Amino acid sequence: CASSRLGVRYDEQYF.

The chain carries TRBV7-2 and TRBJ1-1, with 8 bases identical to TRBD1. The CDR3 is made up of 14 amino acids. Germline V gene data show CDR1 as SGHTA and CDR2 as FQGNSA. With V trimmed by 5 bases and J by 6 bases, 8 bases remained unmatched. The CDR3 sequence is CASSHGQGGSEAFF. The CDR3 coding sequence is TGTGCCAGCAGCCATGGACAGGGTGGCTCTGAAGCTTTCTTT.

This clonotype was picked up a small number of times. This chain connects TRBV3-1 to TRBJ1-2; no clear D gene. From germline, CDR1 is LGHDT and CDR2 YNNKEL (reference sequence). V was trimmed by 6 bases and J by 4 bases, leaving 21 bases between them. The CDR3 extends over 16 amino acids. In DNA, the CDR3 is TGTGCCAGCAGTCACCGATCTGGATCGGCGAGCTATGGCTACACCTTC. Its translation: CASSHRSGSASYGYTF.